The next 16 T cell receptor beta chains were all read from a single sample in a study of regulatory T cells in long-lasting Graves disease. The time point denotes: persistent/refractory GD, antithyroid drugs over 5 years with positive TRAb. Isolated PBMC RNA provided the starting material for the TCR library. Combining iRepertoire HTBI primers with Arm-PCR of CDR3 regions, the authors built TCR beta libraries. Each CDR3 protein gets one entry after TCRdb re-called the multiplex PCR reads with MiXCR. The sample records a few hundred thousand distinct CDR3 sequences, 20% to 25% being singletons. The sample consisted of peripheral blood mononuclear cells (PBMCs), taken when the disease was refractory, from a patient treated with antithyroid drugs. The receptor source for this set is a female donor with Graves disease.

To note about this clonotype: A single base separates this from a much larger clone, so it may be a read error. The rearrangement links TRBV10-3 to TRBJ2-5, with D possibly being TRBD2 (6 bases). The CDR3 runs to 13 residues. Germline CDR1 reads ENHRY; CDR2 reads SYGVKD. The CDR3 DNA sequence: TGTGCCGTCAGACCGGCTAGCGAAGAGACCCAGTACTTC. It codes for CAVRPASEETQYF.

The chain combines TRBV12-3 or TRBV12-4 with TRBJ2-3; TRBD2 matches 8 bases. Unmatched junction bases numbered 6, after V lost 5 bases and J lost 2 bases. The CDR3 runs 15 residues. Here the CDR3 DNA reads TGTGCCAGCAGTCTGATAGCGGGACCCACAGATACGCAGTATTTT. It yields the protein CASSLIAGPTDTQYF.

This clonotype was recorded many times. The chain recombines TRBV6-2 or TRBV6-3 with TRBJ1-2; D remains ambiguous. Deletions cut 3 bases from V and 6 bases from J, with 14 bases between. CDR1 and CDR2 from the germline V gene are MNHEY and SVGEGT. The CDR3 is 14 amino acids. The CDR3 DNA is TGTGCCAGCAGTTATAGGAGACATTCGGATGGCTACACCTTC. Protein product: CASSYRRHSDGYTF.

This clonotype was counted at least ten times. The V and J genes are TRBV20-1 and TRBJ2-5, with TRBD1 identical over 8 bases. This CDR3 comprises 16 residues. The germline V gene encodes CDR1 DFQATT and CDR2 SNEGSKA (reference sequence). V lost 3 bases to trimming and J lost 5 bases; unmatched junction nucleotides: 14. DNA of the CDR3: TGCAGTGCTAGCCTCCTGGGGACAGGATTTGATGAGACCCAGTACTTC. Its translation is CSASLLGTGFDETQYF.

This clonotype was picked up many times. The rearrangement links TRBV6-2 or TRBV6-3 to TRBJ1-5, with a tentative D call TRBD1 (5 bases). The CDR3 runs to 16 residues. In germline, CDR1 is MNHEY, CDR2 SVGEGT. V lost 6 bases, J lost 1 base, and 16 bases lay in between. The CDR3 nucleotides read TGTGCCAGCAGAACCTTTCAGGGTCCCAGCAATCAGCCCCAGCATTTT. Protein: CASRTFQGPSNQPQHF.

This clonotype was found many times. The rearrangement uses TRBV6-2 or TRBV6-3 and TRBJ2-7; D perhaps matches TRBD2 (7 bases). V was pared by 6 bases and J by 4 bases, with 19 bases between. CDR1 is MNHEY, CDR2 SVGEGT, per germline. The CDR3 has 15 amino acids. The chain's CDR3 is CASRALEAGAYEQYF. The CDR3 DNA sequence: TGTGCCAGCAGAGCCCTTGAGGCGGGGGCTTACGAGCAGTACTTC.

The chain recombines TRBV9 with TRBJ1-1; the D gene is possibly TRBD1 (5 bases). Trimming shortened V by 0 bases and J by 0 bases, and 15 bases separated the two germline ends. This CDR3 has 17 amino acids. Germline V CDR1 and CDR2: SGDLS, YYNGEE. The CDR3 is CASSVGDGAAMNTEAFF. CDR3 in DNA: TGTGCCAGCAGCGTAGGGGATGGGGCAGCCATGAACACTGAAGCTTTCTTT.

The CDR3 bases are TGCGCCAGCAGCCAAGGATATTATGCAGGGGCCCATAATTCACCCCTCCACTTT. It translates to CASSQGYYAGAHNSPLHF. The V and J genes are TRBV4-1 and TRBJ1-6; maybe TRBD1 (6 bases). The V and J ends lost 1 base and 5 bases respectively, with 18 bases between them. Germline CDR1 and CDR2: MGHRA and YSYEKL. CDR3 length equals 18 residues.

J is TRBJ2-3 and V is TRBV24-1, with D maybe TRBD2 (6 bases). Germline assignment: CDR1 KGHDR and CDR2 SFDVKD. This CDR3 contains 16 residues. Trimming took 0 bases from V and 5 from J, leaving 14 bases between them. This CDR3 reads CATSDLGTPGRDTQYF. CDR3 bases: TGTGCCACCAGTGATTTGGGGACTCCCGGAAGAGATACGCAGTATTTT.

This clonotype was counted ten times or more. J is TRBJ2-7 and V is TRBV2; either TRBD1 or TRBD2 may supply D (5 bases each). The germline CDR1 and CDR2 sequences are SNHLY and FYNNEI. The CDR3 is 15 residues long. The V end was cut by 4 bases, the J end by 4 bases, with 17 bases between. The CDR3 sequence: CASSAPGPGGYEQYF. CDR3 DNA: TGTGCCAGCAGTGCGCCGGGACCCGGCGGTTACGAGCAGTACTTC.

This rearrangement joins TRBV19 to TRBJ1-5; weak D call: TRBD1 (6 bases). V was shortened by 4 bases and J by 5 bases, with 21 bases between the two germline ends. CDR3 size: 17 residues. Germline assignment: CDR1 LNHDA and CDR2 SQIVND (reference sequence). Here the CDR3 reads CASSRHLSGGLDQPQHF. Here the CDR3 DNA reads TGTGCCAGTAGTAGGCACCTATCGGGGGGCCTAGATCAGCCCCAGCATTTT.

The J gene is TRBJ1-1, the V gene TRBV10-3; D perhaps matches TRBD1 (5 bases). This CDR3 has 16 residues. Trimming left V 2 bases short and J 5 bases short, with 18 bases between. CDR1 and CDR2 from the germline V gene are ENHRY and SYGVKD. The chain's CDR3 is CAISERLDLGTTEAFF. For the CDR3, the DNA is TGTGCCATCAGTGAGAGGTTAGATCTTGGGACGACTGAAGCTTTCTTT.

This clonotype has ten or more counts. This chain connects TRBV15 to TRBJ2-2, with a weak D call TRBD2 (6 bases). With 1 base removed from V and 4 bases from J, the gap between germline ends came to 10 bases. The CDR3 runs to 15 residues. Germline lookup yields CDR1 LNHNV and CDR2 YYDKDF (reference sequence). For the CDR3, the DNA is TGTGCCACCAGCAGAGCGGGAGCTACCACCGGGGAGCTGTTTTTT. This encodes CATSRAGATTGELFF.

The sample holds a few counts of this clonotype. This sequence joins TRBV11-2 and TRBJ2-7; D is possibly TRBD1 (5 bases). CDR1 is SGHAT, CDR2 FQNNGV, per germline. V shed 1 base and J shed 3 bases, with 13 bases lying between them. This CDR3 contains 15 residues. CDR3 sequence: CASSLGQGRGYEQYF. The CDR3 nucleotides are TGTGCCAGCAGCTTAGGCCAGGGAAGAGGCTACGAGCAGTACTTC.

This clonotype occurred many times. This chain joins TRBV7-2 and TRBJ2-6; 12 bases map to TRBD2. The CDR3 consists of 19 residues. Germline CDR1 reads SGHTA; CDR2 reads FQGNSA. The junction had 12 bases not matched to a gene; V was cut back by 5 bases and J by 4 bases. CDR3 protein: CASSDHRLAGEPGANVLTF. The DNA for the CDR3 is TGTGCCAGCAGCGACCACCGACTAGCGGGAGAGCCCGGGGCCAACGTCCTGACTTTC. Full variable domain (missing parts from reference TRBV7-2 and TRBJ2-6): GAGVSQSPSNKVTEKGKDVELRCDPISGHTALYWYRQSLGQGLEFLIYFQGNSAPDKSGLPSDRFSAERTGGSVSTLTIQRTQQEDSAVYLCASSDHRLAGEPGANVLTFGAGSRLTVL.

This clonotype turned up a few times. V is TRBV12-3 or TRBV12-4 and J is TRBJ2-2, with D possibly being TRBD1 (6 bases). V dropped 5 bases and J dropped 3 bases, with 10 bases sitting between them. The CDR3 consists of 14 residues. CDR3 protein: CASSRQAYTGELFF. CDR3 in DNA: TGTGCCAGCAGTCGACAGGCTTACACCGGGGAGCTGTTTTTT.